Below are 9 T cell receptor beta chains sequenced from a single sample in a study of blood T cell repertoires in COVID-19. Sequencing used immunoSEQ multiplex PCR; TCRdb keeps in-frame clones, though not all of them. This repertoire shows approximately 110,000 clones, roughly nine tenths found once; its top ten account for 32%. Sequencing was done on a sample of peripheral blood. These receptors originate from a woman at least 80 years old with acute or convalescent COVID-19.

The chain is built from TRBV28 and TRBJ1-2, with a possible D match to TRBD1 (6 bases). Trimming removed 2 bases from V and 8 bases from J, with 15 bases in between. This CDR3 has 14 residues. Germline CDR1 is MDHEN and CDR2 is SYDVKM. CDR3 sequence reads: CASSLDLQGYGYTF. The CDR3 DNA reads TGTGCCAGCAGTTTAGATCTACAGGGTTACGGCTACACCTTC.

The gene calls are TRBV3-1 (or the pseudogene TRBV3-2) and TRBJ2-4; D not certain. V was trimmed by 0 bases and J by 0 bases, leaving 9 bases between them. Germline-derived CDR1 and CDR2 are LGHDT and YNNKEL (reference sequence). The CDR3 loop spans 16 amino acids. The CDR3 DNA follows: TGTGCCAGCAGCCAAGATGTAGTTTTAGCCAAAAACATTCAGTACTTC. It specifies CASSQDVVLAKNIQYF.

The chain couples TRBV10-3 to TRBJ2-5; a possible D gene is TRBD2 (5 bases). The CDR3 extends over 15 amino acids. Trimming removed 6 bases from V and 4 bases from J, with 18 bases in between. Germline V gene lookup returns CDR1 ENHRY and CDR2 SYGVKD. DNA of the CDR3: TGTGCCATCAGGTCGGAGGTCGGATTCTTAGAGACCCAGTACTTC. It encodes CAIRSEVGFLETQYF.

The chain couples TRBV28 to TRBJ2-2; maybe TRBD2 (6 bases). Deletions cut 3 bases from V and 2 bases from J, with 10 bases between. Per germline, CDR1 MDHEN and CDR2 SYDVKM. The length of the CDR3 is 15 residues. Written as DNA, the CDR3 is TGTGCCAGCAGTTTCGGGGACTCAAACACCGGGGAGCTGTTTTTT. This sequence encodes CASSFGDSNTGELFF.

This chain links TRBV24-1 with TRBJ2-1; 7 bases align to TRBD1. V shed 6 bases and J 6 bases; nucleotides not matched to a gene: 1. Germline assignment: CDR1 KGHDR and CDR2 SFDVKD. The CDR3 covers 12 residues. The CDR3 protein is CATSRTGNEQFF. CDR3 nucleotide sequence: TGTGCCACCAGTAGGACAGGCAATGAGCAGTTCTTC.

The chain employs TRBV28 and TRBJ2-3; 9 positions agree with TRBD1. The CDR3 runs to 15 residues. Germline values: CDR1 MDHEN, CDR2 SYDVKM. With 6 bases clipped from V and 5 bases from J, the junction kept 9 bases outside the gene matches. The CDR3 nucleotides read TGTGCCAGCAGCCCCCCCGGGACAGGGATAGATACGCAGTATTTT. Translated: CASSPPGTGIDTQYF.

The chain is built from TRBV28 and TRBJ2-7; 7 nucleotides match TRBD1. J was trimmed by 1 base and V by 5 bases; bases with no gene match: 11. Germline assignment: CDR1 MDHEN and CDR2 SYDVKM. The CDR3 contains 16 residues. The CDR3 here is CASSPLDRFYSYEQYF. The CDR3 DNA is TGTGCCAGCAGTCCGTTGGACAGGTTCTATTCCTACGAGCAGTACTTC.

The chain uses TRBV9 and TRBJ1-4; perhaps TRBD1 as D (6 bases). Trimming cost V 4 bases and J 0 bases, with 10 bases left between them. This CDR3 has 15 residues. Germline lookup yields CDR1 SGDLS and CDR2 YYNGEE. The CDR3 spells CASSHGTTTNEKLFF. The CDR3 DNA reads TGTGCCAGCAGCCATGGGACAACAACTAATGAAAAACTGTTTTTT.

CDR3 coding DNA: TGTGCCAGCAGCTCCGAGGCTAACAGGGGAGTTGGGGGCTACACCTTC. This translates into CASSSEANRGVGGYTF. V is TRBV13 and J is TRBJ1-2, with 7 bases lining up with TRBD1. The junction had 16 bases not matched to a gene; V was cut back by 4 bases and J by 8 bases. CDR1 and CDR2 from the germline V gene are PRHDT and FYEKMQ (reference sequence). This CDR3 spans 16 amino acids. Drawing the rest from reference TRBV13 and TRBJ1-2, the complete variable domain is AAGVIQSPRHLIKEKRETATLKCYPIPRHDTVYWYQQGPGQDPQFLISFYEKMQSDKGSIPDRFSAQQFSDYHSELNMSSLELGDSALYFCASSSEANRGVGGYTFGSGTRLTVV.